This T cell receptor beta chain was sequenced for a study of T cell repertoires in aging, cancer and after chemotherapy. Overall study results and limits: Healthy donors lost TCR diversity with age mainly through richness, cancer patients through richness and evenness. No conclusions about immunological memory after chemotherapy can be drawn from the repertoire data. Age-matched healthy donors had significantly more diverse, less clonal blood TCR repertoires than untreated cancer patients.

This clonotype is labeled medium-sized (0.01 to 0.1%). Its antigen is not known. Peripheral blood genomic DNA, not sorted cells or RNA, was the template. A mixed TRB-A/B primer pool amplified rearranged TRB by multiplex touch-down PCR. TCRdb processed the multiplex PCR reads anew with MiXCR; each CDR3 protein has one entry. The sample shows over 1,500 distinct CDR3 sequences, around a fifth of them seen only once. Germline V CDR1 and CDR2: LNHDA, SQIVND (reference sequence). The CDR3 length is 13 residues. V was cut by 4 bases and J by 4 bases, with 10 bases left in between. The chain is built from TRBV19 and TRBJ1-1; D remains ambiguous. Sequenced input: blood. This TCR came from a human donor with a blood cancer. The CDR3 nucleotides are TGTGCCAGTAGTAACGAGGTGGTCACTGAAGCTTTCTTT. It specifies CASSNEVVTEAFF.